Each of the 25 T cell receptor beta chains below was sequenced from the same sample in a study of T cell repertoires in cytomegalovirus infection. What these receptors recognize is not known. TCRdb itself ran the reads through MiXCR, one entry per CDR3 protein. The sample carries 800,000 to 950,000 distinct CDR3 sequences, about 31% recorded once. The sample consisted of cultured CD8+ T cells from PBMCs, taken from culture after CMV antigen stimulation. The source of these receptors is a human donor in good health (CMV status not recorded). Some clones in this sample may be carry-over from other donors' samples.

The chain recombines TRBV7-9 with TRBJ1-2; no reliable D call. Trimming pared 1 base from V and 1 base from J, leaving 16 bases between. CDR3 length equals 17 residues. CDR1 SEHNR and CDR2 FQNEAQ come from the germline V gene (reference sequence). CDR3 amino acids: CASSLEAWTDLNYGYTF. CDR3 bases: TGTGCCAGCAGCTTAGAGGCATGGACGGATCTTAACTATGGCTACACCTTC.

This clonotype was seen a handful of times. The V gene is TRBV27, the J gene TRBJ2-1; a weak D match, TRBD2 (6 bases). V lost 0 bases and J 6 bases, leaving 12 bases between the germline ends. Per germline, CDR1 MNHEY and CDR2 SMNVEV (reference sequence). The CDR3 is made up of 15 amino acids. The CDR3 DNA is TGTGCCAGCAGTTTATCATCGCGGGGTTCCAATGAGCAGTTCTTC. Translation: CASSLSSRGSNEQFF.

The J gene is TRBJ2-2, the V gene TRBV5-1, with 9 bases identical to TRBD1. V lost 3 bases to trimming and J lost 8 bases; unmatched junction nucleotides: 5. The CDR3 runs to 14 residues. CDR1 is SGHRS, CDR2 YFSETQ, per germline. DNA of the CDR3: TGCGCCAGCAGCTCCGGGACAGGGATTGGGGAGCTGTTTTTT. Encoded protein: CASSSGTGIGELFF. Filled out from reference TRBV5-1 and TRBJ2-2, the complete variable domain reads KAGVTQTPRYLIKTRGQQVTLSCSPISGHRSVSWYQQTPGQGLQFLFEYFSETQRNKGNFPGRFSGRQFSNSRSEMNVSTLELGDSALYLCASSSGTGIGELFFGEGSRLTVL.

This clonotype was picked up a small number of times. The rearrangement links TRBV6-5 to TRBJ1-2; D gene uncertain. CDR3 length: 14 amino acids. The germline V gene encodes CDR1 MNHEY and CDR2 SVGAGI. Trimming cost V 1 base and J 8 bases, with 14 bases left between them. In nucleotides, the CDR3 is TGTGCCAGCAGTTACTTGGTGTCTGGCGTGGGCTACACCTTC. It is translated as CASSYLVSGVGYTF.

The table lists this clonotype with a few counts. This chain links TRBV7-8 with TRBJ2-7; 8 bases match TRBD1. V lost 5 bases, J lost 6 bases, and 3 bases stayed unmatched. The CDR3 sequence is 12 residues long. Germline CDR1 reads SGHVS; CDR2 reads FQNEAQ. In DNA form, the CDR3 reads TGTGCCAGCAGCGCGACAGGGGTCGAGCAGTACGTC. Amino acids: CASSATGVEQYV.

The rearrangement joins TRBV4-1 to TRBJ2-1, with TRBD2 matching over 13 bases. CDR1 and CDR2 (germline): MGHRA, YSYEKL. The CDR3 has 16 amino acids. Germline trimming cut 4 bases from V and 5 bases from J; bases unmatched to any gene: 5. The CDR3 spells CASSRLTSGRNNEQFF. The DNA of the CDR3 is TGCGCCAGCAGCCGGTTGACTAGCGGGAGGAACAATGAGCAGTTCTTC.

In its sample, this clonotype was seen many times. V is TRBV28 and J is TRBJ1-1, with TRBD1 as a possible D gene (6 bases). Germline-derived CDR1 and CDR2 are MDHEN and SYDVKM. The V end was cut by 6 bases, the J end by 2 bases, with 13 bases between. The CDR3 spans 14 residues. The CDR3 is CASSQYRVNTEAFF. The CDR3 coding sequence is TGTGCCAGCAGCCAATACAGGGTTAACACTGAAGCTTTCTTT. Together with reference TRBV28 and TRBJ1-1, the CDR3 gives the full variable domain: DVKVTQSSRYLVKRTGEKVFLECVQDMDHENMFWYRQDPGLGLRLIYFSYDVKMKEKGDIPEGYSVSREKKERFSLILESASTNQTSMYLCASSQYRVNTEAFFGQGTRLTVV.

This chain joins TRBV19 and TRBJ1-1, with TRBD1 matching over 7 bases. Germline CDR1 reads LNHDA; CDR2 reads SQIVND (reference sequence). The J segment lost 3 bases and the V segment lost 6 bases, leaving 13 bases of the junction unmatched. CDR3 length: 16 amino acids. DNA of the CDR3: TGTGCCAGTAGAGTAAGGGGGCGCGTGGCCGACACTGAAGCTTTCTTT. Its translation is CASRVRGRVADTEAFF.

This chain connects TRBV20-1 to TRBJ1-5; no clear D. CDR3 length: 13 amino acids. The germline gives CDR1 DFQATT, CDR2 SNEGSKA (reference sequence). Trimming cost V 6 bases and J 9 bases, with 18 bases left between them. This chain's CDR3 is CSAIGRRDRPQHF. CDR3 bases: TGCAGTGCCATCGGACGGCGGGATCGGCCCCAGCATTTT.

This clonotype was counted only a few times. The V gene is TRBV19, the J gene TRBJ1-2; possibly TRBD1 for D (6 bases). CDR3 length: 15 residues. V gave up 6 bases and J gave up 2 bases, with 16 bases separating them. Per the germline V gene, CDR1 is LNHDA and CDR2 is SQIVND (reference sequence). CDR3 DNA: TGTGCCAGTAGCAATTTACAGGGAGGGAACTATGGCTACACCTTC. This codes for CASSNLQGGNYGYTF.

This clonotype appeared many times. The gene calls are TRBV7-9 and TRBJ2-1, with TRBD2 matching 10 bases. Per the germline V gene, CDR1 is SEHNR and CDR2 is FQNEAQ (reference sequence). J gave up 6 bases and V 5 bases, and 10 bases lay outside the gene matches. There are 16 residues in the CDR3. CDR3 protein: CASSPEAGGLFNEQFF. DNA of the CDR3: TGTGCCAGCAGCCCTGAAGCGGGGGGGCTCTTCAATGAGCAGTTCTTC.

A few counts support this clonotype. The chain employs TRBV6-1 and TRBJ1-1; 7 nucleotides align to TRBD1. This CDR3 has 10 residues. Germline loops: CDR1 MNHNS, CDR2 SASEGT. J gave up 13 bases and V 5 bases, and 4 bases lay outside the gene matches. The CDR3 is CASSPGGGFF. DNA for the CDR3: TGTGCCAGCAGTCCAGGGGGAGGTTTCTTT.

Only a few counts were recorded for this clonotype. The chain carries TRBV4-1 and TRBJ2-5; 16 bases are shared with TRBD2. Germline V lookup: CDR1 MGHRA, CDR2 YSYEKL. The trim removed 2 bases at V and 5 bases at J, leaving 5 bases unmatched. The CDR3 runs 17 residues. CDR3 coding DNA: TGCGCCAGCAGCCAACTCCCGGGACTAGCGGGAGGGGAGACCCAGTACTTC. Translating it yields CASSQLPGLAGGETQYF.

This clonotype was seen just once. A much larger clone is a single base away; this may be a read error. V is TRBV6-5 and J is TRBJ1-2; the D gene is possibly TRBD1 (6 bases). This CDR3 has 13 amino acids. The V gene's germline CDR1 is MNHEY and CDR2 SVGAGI. V lost 0 bases and J 7 bases, leaving 9 bases between the germline ends. For the CDR3, the DNA is TGTGCCAGCAGTTACTCGGACAGCTTTGGCTACACCTTC. This translates into CASSYSDSFGYTF.

The rearrangement uses TRBV7-6 and TRBJ1-2; 7 nucleotides agree with TRBD1. CDR3 length: 13 amino acids. CDR1 is SGHVS and CDR2 is FNYEAQ in the germline V gene. Trimming removed 4 bases from V and 8 bases from J; junction bases left unmatched: 7. The CDR3 reads CASSSGGEGGYTF. The CDR3 nucleotides are TGTGCCAGCAGCTCAGGGGGTGAGGGCGGCTACACCTTC.

This clonotype turned up a few times. The chain links TRBV6-1 to TRBJ2-7, with a weak D call TRBD2 (6 bases). The V gene lost 6 bases and the J gene lost 0 bases, with 15 bases spanning the gap. The germline CDR1 and CDR2 sequences are MNHNS and SASEGT. The length of the CDR3 is 15 residues. CDR3 DNA sequence: TGTGCCAGCAGGCGGGATCCCCACCACTCCTACGAGCAGTACTTC. Its translation is CASRRDPHHSYEQYF.

This clonotype was counted only a few times. The chain carries TRBV5-8 and TRBJ2-7, with 9 bases fitting TRBD1. Germline V lookup: CDR1 SGHTS, CDR2 YDEGEE. This CDR3 is 15 amino acids long. The V and J ends lost 3 bases and 2 bases, in that order; junction bases with no gene match: 6. CDR3 protein: CASSSRTGETYEQYF. Written as DNA, the CDR3 is TGTGCCAGCAGCTCTCGGACAGGGGAAACCTACGAGCAGTACTTC. Full variable domain (remainder filled in from reference TRBV5-8 and TRBJ2-7): EAGVTQSPTHLIKTRGQQATLRCSPISGHTSVYWYQQALGLGLQFLLWYDEGEERNRGNFPPRFSGRQFPNYSSELNVNALELEDSALYLCASSSRTGETYEQYFGPGTRLTVT.

This clonotype occurred a few times. The rearrangement uses TRBV7-6 and TRBJ2-2; 8 positions match TRBD1. J lost 4 bases, V lost 5 bases, and 12 bases had no gene match. The CDR3 has 17 amino acids. Germline V gene sequence: CDR1 SGHVS, CDR2 FNYEAQ. The CDR3 DNA follows: TGTGCCAGCAGCATAACCGCAGGGGGCGCGGGCACCGGGGAGCTGTTTTTT. Protein: CASSITAGGAGTGELFF.

This clonotype has more than one count but fewer than ten. The chain joins TRBV10-3 to TRBJ1-1; D is perhaps TRBD1 (5 bases). This CDR3 region has 15 residues. From germline, CDR1 is ENHRY and CDR2 SYGVKD. V gave up 5 bases and J gave up 0 bases, with 13 bases separating them. The CDR3 protein is CAISPTDLLNTEAFF. The CDR3 DNA sequence: TGTGCCATCAGTCCGACAGACCTGCTGAACACTGAAGCTTTCTTT.

This clonotype was observed a few times. The rearrangement links TRBV7-9 to TRBJ2-1; D is perhaps TRBD1 (5 bases). V was trimmed by 4 bases and J by 8 bases, leaving 12 bases between them. This CDR3 has 13 residues. CDR1 and CDR2 (germline): SEHNR, FQNEAQ (reference sequence). The DNA of the CDR3 is TGTGCCAGCAGCTCCAGGGTGTTGGATGAGCAGTTCTTC. Residues: CASSSRVLDEQFF.

The chain has TRBV7-2 and TRBJ1-4, with unresolved D. Trimming pared 3 bases from V and 7 bases from J, leaving 21 bases between. The germline CDR1 and CDR2 sequences are SGHTA and FQGNSA. This CDR3 contains 17 residues. Written as DNA, the CDR3 is TGTGCCAGCAGCTTTCCTCTGCGTAGCAAATGGGGTGAAAAACTGTTTTTT. Its translation: CASSFPLRSKWGEKLFF. The full variable domain, its missing parts supplied by reference TRBV7-2 and TRBJ1-4, is GAGVSQSPSNKVTEKGKDVELRCDPISGHTALYWYRQSLGQGLEFLIYFQGNSAPDKSGLPSDRFSAERTGGSVSTLTIQRTQQEDSAVYLCASSFPLRSKWGEKLFFGSGTQLSVL.

This clonotype appeared once. The chain has TRBV19 and TRBJ2-2, with D perhaps TRBD2 (6 bases). The CDR3 is 16 residues long. Germline V lookup: CDR1 LNHDA, CDR2 SQIVND (reference sequence). V was trimmed by 3 bases and J by 0 bases, leaving 11 bases between them. The CDR3 reads CASSMWGRSNTGELFF. The DNA of the CDR3 is TGTGCCAGTAGTATGTGGGGGAGGTCGAACACCGGGGAGCTGTTTTTT. The full variable domain, its missing parts supplied by reference TRBV19 and TRBJ2-2, is DGGITQSPKYLFRKEGQNVTLSCEQNLNHDAMYWYRQDPGQGLRLIYYSQIVNDFQKGDIAEGYSVSREKKESFPLTVTSAQKNPTAFYLCASSMWGRSNTGELFFGEGSRLTVL.

This sequence joins TRBV7-9 and TRBJ2-5; no reliable D call. CDR1 and CDR2 (germline): SEHNR, FQNEAQ (reference sequence). The CDR3 has 14 amino acids. Trimming took 1 base from V and 5 from J, leaving 11 bases between them. CDR3 amino acids: CASSLVGFGETQYF. The CDR3 nucleotides are TGTGCCAGCAGCTTAGTAGGGTTCGGGGAGACCCAGTACTTC.

The rearrangement links TRBV27 to TRBJ2-3; no clear D. The CDR3 is made up of 11 amino acids. Trimming took 9 bases from V and 6 from J, leaving 10 bases between them. CDR1 is MNHEY, CDR2 SMNVEV, per germline (reference sequence). The CDR3 spells CASNSGDTQYF. For the CDR3, the DNA is TGTGCCAGTAATTCGGGCGATACGCAGTATTTT.

The CDR3: CASSLSDSVSYEQYF. The CDR3 nucleotides read TGTGCCAGCAGTTTATCGGACTCTGTAAGCTACGAGCAGTACTTC. The chain employs TRBV27 and TRBJ2-7; perhaps TRBD2 as D (5 bases). V was trimmed by 0 bases and J by 3 bases, leaving 12 bases between them. Germline V lookup: CDR1 MNHEY, CDR2 SMNVEV (reference sequence). CDR3 length: 15 residues.